The 10 T cell receptor beta chains below come from one sample, sequenced in a study of T cells in Graves' hyperthyroidism and ophthalmopathy. RNA transcripts were the template for amplifying TCR beta CDR3 regions. With the HTBI primer set, the TCR CDR3 went through a first round of RT-PCR. TCRdb used MiXCR to reprocess the multiplex PCR reads, holding one entry per CDR3 protein. The sample lists about 570,000 distinct CDR3 sequences, about 45% occurring once. Material: peripheral blood or thyroid tissue (not recorded which). These receptors came from an adult woman with Graves' disease, either hyperthyroidism or ophthalmopathy (not recorded which).

This clonotype was seen repeatedly, ten times or more. The V call is TRBV19, the J call TRBJ2-5, with a possible D match to TRBD1 (5 bases). With 7 bases removed from V and 1 base from J, the gap between germline ends came to 16 bases. CDR3 length: 15 amino acids. Germline CDR1 and CDR2: LNHDA and SQIVND (reference sequence). In nucleotides, the CDR3 is TGTGCCAGTAACTCGGGCAGGGCCTTCCAAGAGACCCAGTACTTC. Translated, it gives CASNSGRAFQETQYF. Using reference TRBV19 and TRBJ2-5 for the parts outside the CDR3, the full variable domain is DGGITQSPKYLFRKEGQNVTLSCEQNLNHDAMYWYRQDPGQGLRLIYYSQIVNDFQKGDIAEGYSVSREKKESFPLTVTSAQKNPTAFYLCASNSGRAFQETQYFGPGTRLLVL.

The V and J genes are TRBV12-3 or TRBV12-4 and TRBJ1-5; D remains ambiguous. This CDR3 spans 12 amino acids. V shed 3 bases and J shed 6 bases, with 6 bases lying between them. CDR3 bases: TGTGCCAGCAGTTTTTACGGTCAGCCCCAGCATTTT. Its translation is CASSFYGQPQHF.

At least ten counts were recorded for this clonotype. CDR3: CSARPGSRNTEAFF. CDR3 in DNA: TGCAGTGCTAGGCCCGGCTCGCGCAACACTGAAGCTTTCTTT. The chain employs TRBV20-1 and TRBJ1-1; D unresolved. Germline CDR1 is DFQATT and CDR2 is SNEGSKA (reference sequence). V lost 3 bases and J lost 2, with 13 bases in between. CDR3 length equals 14 residues.

This clonotype was seen just once. The rearrangement joins TRBV25-1 to TRBJ2-2, with D uncertain. The CDR3 length is 14 residues. The V end was cut by 7 bases, the J end by 0 bases, with 9 bases between. Germline V lookup: CDR1 MGHDK, CDR2 SYGVNS. CDR3 amino acids: CASNKNANTGELFF. The CDR3 DNA reads as TGTGCCAGCAATAAGAACGCGAACACCGGGGAGCTGTTTTTT.

The rearrangement links TRBV7-3 to TRBJ2-5; 9 bases line up with TRBD2. In germline, CDR1 is SGHTA, CDR2 FQGTGA. The length of the CDR3 is 15 residues. The V gene end was trimmed by 5 bases and the J gene end by 5 bases; junction bases not matched to a gene: 9. The CDR3 reads CASSPGLAGNETQYF. For the CDR3, the DNA is TGTGCCAGCAGCCCGGGTCTAGCGGGAAATGAGACCCAGTACTTC.

The chain combines TRBV25-1 with TRBJ1-2; D call uncertain. Trimming left V 2 bases short and J 6 bases short, with 4 bases between. CDR3 length equals 11 residues. In germline, CDR1 is MGHDK, CDR2 SYGVNS. The CDR3, as DNA: TGTGCCAGCAGTGAAGTGAATGGCTACACCTTC. Residues: CASSEVNGYTF.

This chain links TRBV20-1 with TRBJ2-7; a weak D match, TRBD1 (5 bases). Trimming removed 6 bases from V and 3 bases from J, with 24 bases in between. Looked up from germline, CDR1 is DFQATT and CDR2 is SNEGSKA (reference sequence). There are 16 residues in the CDR3. The CDR3 here is CSASSYSPQGGYEQYF. The DNA for the CDR3 is TGCAGTGCCAGCAGTTACTCTCCGCAGGGCGGCTACGAGCAGTACTTC.

The CDR3 protein is CASSDSGLAGDEQYF. CDR3 bases: TGCGCCAGCAGTGATTCGGGACTAGCGGGAGACGAGCAGTACTTC. This chain connects TRBV10-1 to TRBJ2-7; TRBD2 matches at 14 bases. Germline assignment: CDR1 WNHNN and CDR2 SYGVQD (reference sequence). The CDR3 is 15 amino acids. With 3 bases clipped from V and 5 bases from J, the junction kept 3 bases outside the gene matches.

This clonotype came up many times. The V gene is TRBV6-1, the J gene TRBJ2-5; possible D gene TRBD2, 6 bases. With 6 bases removed from V and 4 bases from J, the gap between germline ends came to 21 bases. The germline V gene has CDR1 MNHNS and CDR2 SASEGT. There are 16 residues in the CDR3. The CDR3 protein is CASRDKLAAARETQYF. The CDR3 DNA follows: TGTGCCAGCAGGGACAAACTAGCAGCGGCCAGAGAGACCCAGTACTTC.

The V gene is TRBV7-3, the J gene TRBJ1-6; D perhaps matches TRBD1 (5 bases). Germline assignment: CDR1 SGHTA and CDR2 FQGTGA. Trimming shortened V by 4 bases and J by 9 bases, and 16 bases separated the two germline ends. The CDR3 loop spans 15 amino acids. The CDR3: CASSYIDRVGSPLHF. For the CDR3, the DNA is TGTGCCAGCAGCTATATCGACAGAGTGGGTTCACCCCTCCACTTT.